This record covers a single T cell receptor (beta chain). It lacks a known antigen. No much larger clone is present one base from it, and per-base qualities are unavailable. For CDR1 and CDR2, the germline V gene lists SGHAT and FQNNGV. The CDR3 starts with the cysteine, ends with the phenylalanine, and has 15 residues. Just the 45-base CDR3 DNA is kept, in frame starting at base 1. V lost 0 bases and J lost 4 bases; the stretch between them is 12 bases long. The study profiled bulk TCR beta-chain repertoires in matched peripheral blood, tumor and adjacent normal breast tissue taken from roughly 17 patients with early-stage breast cancer. Before surgery, about 4.5-11 mL of whole blood was collected into EDTA tubes and then processed within 2 hours. Peripheral blood mononuclear cells were isolated by Ficoll-Paque centrifugation in SepMate-50 tubes. For storage in liquid nitrogen, PBMCs were cryopreserved as aliquots of about 1.9 to 4 million cells in roughly 90% FBS with approximately 10% DMSO. The Qiagen AllPrep DNA/RNA Mini kit was used to extract genomic DNA.

Each sample was amplified as two independent genomic DNA replicates: 0.5 to 0.65 ug for blood and around 1.4 ug for tumor or normal breast. Following the manufacturer's instructions, the ImmunoSeq Intro kit was used to carry out TCRB sequencing on genomic DNA. Multiplex PCR ran around 30 cycles with proprietary primers and spike-in control sequences for absolute quantification. An 87-bp fragment spanning the CDR3 and flanking V and J genes was sequenced with single-end 150-bp reads. Each lane of an Illumina MiSeq using version 3.0 chemistry carried seven multiplexed samples, with two replicates per sample. Per the original workflow: Raw data were processed with the vendor's proprietary pipeline, and both replicates were merged into a single result per sample. A clonotype was defined as productive rearrangements that share the same V-gene family, CDR3 amino acid sequence and J-gene segment. To compute clonality, the normalized Shannon entropy (Pielou evenness) of TCRB abundances was subtracted from 1. T cell density was estimated by dividing total templates by the number of input cells inferred from the DNA input amount. Recon with default parameters was used to estimate total repertoire diversity and clonality. Clonotypes with over 0.1% abundance in tumor and at least 32-fold higher abundance in tumor than in normal breast were defined as tumor-enriched. TCRdb's version of the immuneACCESS table is confined to in-frame rearrangements and falls short of the full clone set. An unresolved V gene accounts for under half of the shortfall where checked; the remainder is of unknown origin. V and J calls and clone size are given by that table; D and trimming were obtained from the DNA. The sample includes roughly 40,000 clones, with around 70% observed a single time. Approximately 7.1% of the sample is held by the ten biggest clonotypes.

These data come from a study of early stage breast cancer tumors listed by TCRdb under 2017. Looking at the study overall: Of the 15 or so invasive breast tumors, approximately 11 were found to be estrogen receptor-positive, progesterone receptor-positive and HER2-negative. Of the approximately 12 ER+/PR+/HER2- tumors, eight were classified as invasive ductal carcinomas and four as invasive lobular carcinomas. On average, each sample had approximately 9.2-fold read coverage. The samples as a whole yielded roughly 2,700,000 detected templates, corresponding to 900,000 to 1,100,000 unique clonotypes.

On the study overall, not on this receptor specifically: Roughly 2.7-fold higher T cell density and higher clonality were observed in tumors than in adjacent normal breast tissue. Enriched TCRB sequences shared across patients were mostly commonly generated sequences, unlikely to play an important role in the tumor microenvironment. Bulk genomic DNA sequencing of unsorted cells missed chain pairing and functional markers such as CD4, CD8 and FOXP3. Repertoires from blood and normal breast were more alike than repertoires from blood and tumor, and in about 85% of the 16 patients, comparing each tissue with blood separated tumor from normal. The small cohort size prevented analysis by tumor subtype.

The sequenced sample consisted of blood. The clonotype was recovered from a person aged 50 to 59 with breast cancer. The rearranged segments are TRBV11-2 and TRBJ1-2; the D segment could be TRBD1, given 5 matching bases. At the DNA level, the sequence is TGTGCCAGCAGCTTAGAGTCGGCAGGGTCCTATGGCTACACCTTC. Translated, it reads CASSLESAGSYGYTF. Reference TRBV11-2 and TRBJ1-2 genes cover what lies past the CDR3, so the full variable domain is EAGVAQSPRYKIIEKRQSVAFWCNPISGHATLYWYQQILGQGPKLLIQFQNNGVVDDSQLPKDRFSAERLKGVDSTLKIQPAKLEDSAVYLCASSLESAGSYGYTFGSGTRLTVV.